The 24 T cell receptor beta chains in this list originate from one sample, sequenced in a study of human T cells and chemical hapten exposure. Indicated time point: pre-sensitization, week 0. The treatment is: therapeutic diphenylcyclopropenone sensitization with weekly scalp DPC. TCRdb reprocessed the RACE reads via MiXCR and lists one record per CDR3 protein. The sample lists fewer than 300,000 distinct CDR3 sequences, 7.5% to 10% occurring once. The sequencing used whole blood, collected in connection with sensitization to the hapten diphenylcyclopropenone (DPC). The source of these receptors is a woman aged 40 to 49 with alopecia areata. Some clones in this sample may be carry-over from other donors' samples.

This clonotype was recorded many times. The V call is TRBV6-6, the J call TRBJ2-7, with D unresolved. The germline CDR1 and CDR2 sequences are MNHNY and SVGAGI (reference sequence). V was trimmed by 0 bases and J by 5 bases, leaving 11 bases between them. The CDR3 has 14 amino acids. The CDR3 spells CASSYSRLYHEQYF. CDR3 nucleotides: TGTGCCAGCAGTTACTCTCGCCTCTATCACGAGCAGTACTTC.

This clonotype was seen a handful of times. In DNA, the CDR3 is TGTGCTAGTGGTCTGGGACTAGCGTCAGATACGCAGTATTTT. This translates into CASGLGLASDTQYF. The chain employs TRBV12-5 and TRBJ2-3; 10 nucleotides match TRBD2. This CDR3 comprises 14 residues. The ends lost 5 bases at V and 4 bases at J; junction bases unmatched: 3. Looked up from germline, CDR1 is LGHNT and CDR2 is FRNRAP. The full variable domain, in which reference TRBV12-5 and TRBJ2-3 provide the parts outside the CDR3, is DARVTQTPRHKVTEMGQEVTMRCQPILGHNTVFWYRQTMMQGLELLAYFRNRAPLDDSGMPKDRFSAEMPDATLATLKIQPSEPRDSAVYFCASGLGLASDTQYFGPGTRLTVL.

This clonotype came up a few times. The rearrangement links TRBV11-2 to TRBJ1-5; 7 positions agree with TRBD1. Germline V gene lookup returns CDR1 SGHAT and CDR2 FQNNGV. The V gene end was trimmed by 6 bases and the J gene end by 4 bases; junction bases not matched to a gene: 9. This CDR3 contains 15 residues. The CDR3 region is CASRPGTASNQPQHF. The CDR3 DNA reads TGTGCCAGCAGGCCCGGGACAGCCAGTAATCAGCCCCAGCATTTT.

This clonotype occurred a few times. The chain couples TRBV7-9 to TRBJ2-3; 7 bases agree with TRBD2. The V gene's germline CDR1 is SEHNR and CDR2 FQNEAQ (reference sequence). There are 14 residues in the CDR3. The V gene end was trimmed by 5 bases and the J gene end by 4 bases; junction bases not matched to a gene: 6. Written as DNA, the CDR3 is TGTGCCAGCAGCCTCAGCGGGGTGGCAGATACGCAGTATTTT. Protein: CASSLSGVADTQYF.

This clonotype was detected only a few times. The CDR3 spells CASSPGIGYEQYF. CDR3 nucleotides: TGTGCCAGCTCCCCAGGGATAGGTTACGAGCAGTACTTC. This chain connects TRBV6-2 or TRBV6-3 to TRBJ2-7; possibly TRBD1 for D (5 bases). V lost 8 bases and J 4 bases, leaving 15 bases between the germline ends. Germline loops: CDR1 MNHEY, CDR2 SVGEGT. The CDR3 sequence is 13 residues long.

This clonotype was found many times. The chain recombines TRBV7-9 with TRBJ2-5, with D possibly TRBD2 on 5 matching bases. Germline loops: CDR1 SEHNR, CDR2 FQNEAQ (reference sequence). V gave up 3 bases and J gave up 9 bases, with 17 bases separating them. The CDR3 length is 14 residues. The DNA for the CDR3 is TGTGCCAGCAGCTTTCCCAGCGGCACTGAGTCCCAGTACTTC. Protein: CASSFPSGTESQYF. Based on the CDR3 plus reference TRBV7-9 and TRBJ2-5, the full variable domain is DTGVSQNPRHKITKRGQNVTFRCDPISEHNRLYWYRQTLGQGPEFLTYFQNEAQLEKSRLLSDRFSAERPKGSFSTLEIQRTEQGDSAMYLCASSFPSGTESQYFGPGTRLLVL.

The rearrangement joins TRBV9 to TRBJ1-2; 9 positions match TRBD1. This CDR3 has 15 amino acids. The V and J ends lost 0 bases and 4 bases, in that order; junction bases with no gene match: 4. Germline values: CDR1 SGDLS, CDR2 YYNGEE. In nucleotides, the CDR3 is TGTGCCAGCAGCGTAGGTAGGACAGGGGTCTATGGCTACACCTTC. Amino acid sequence: CASSVGRTGVYGYTF.

The sample holds many counts of this clonotype. The gene calls are TRBV21-1 and TRBJ2-7; TRBD2 is the table's D call and was not checked against the DNA. TRBV21-1 is an annotated pseudogene. The CDR3 contains 13 residues. The CDR3 region is CASSPAGAYEQYF. CDR3 bases: TGTGCCAGCTCTCCAGCGGGAGCCTACGAGCAGTACTTC.

This clonotype has a handful of counts. This chain connects TRBV11-2 to TRBJ2-1, with 7 bases matching TRBD2. After removal of 3 bases from V and 9 bases from J, the junction contained 11 bases not matched to a gene. In germline, CDR1 is SGHAT, CDR2 FQNNGV. This CDR3 is 15 amino acids long. In nucleotides, the CDR3 is TGTGCCAGCAGCTTTACCCCGACTAGCCGGGGTGAGCAGTTCTTC. It encodes CASSFTPTSRGEQFF. Combining the CDR3 with reference TRBV11-2 and TRBJ2-1 gives the whole variable domain EAGVAQSPRYKIIEKRQSVAFWCNPISGHATLYWYQQILGQGPKLLIQFQNNGVVDDSQLPKDRFSAERLKGVDSTLKIQPAKLEDSAVYLCASSFTPTSRGEQFFGPGTRLTVL.

This clonotype was seen a handful of times. One junction end disagrees with the germline gene, perhaps due to a read error. The chain combines TRBV2 with TRBJ2-1; 7 nucleotides align to TRBD1. Germline V gene sequence: CDR1 SNHLY, CDR2 FYNNEI. This CDR3 region has 14 residues. The CDR3, as DNA: TGTGCCAGCAGTATATACAGGGGCTACGATGAGCAGTTCTTC. It is translated as CASSIYRGYDEQFF.

The V and J genes are TRBV18 and TRBJ1-2; D is ambiguous. The CDR3 sequence is 14 residues long. V lost 4 bases, J lost 0 bases, and 9 bases lay in between. The V gene's germline CDR1 is KGHSH and CDR2 LQKENI. The DNA of the CDR3 is TGTGCCAGCTCACGTTCTGCAGCTAACTATGGCTACACCTTC. Translation: CASSRSAANYGYTF.

This chain connects TRBV9 to TRBJ2-3; the D gene is possibly TRBD2 (5 bases). Germline V gene sequence: CDR1 SGDLS, CDR2 YYNGEE. The CDR3 runs 14 residues. The V end lost 3 bases, the J end lost 1 base, and 9 bases lay between the germline ends. CDR3 loop: CASSADLGTDTQYF. The CDR3 DNA follows: TGTGCCAGCAGCGCGGACTTGGGCACAGATACGCAGTATTTT.

The chain uses TRBV20-1 and TRBJ1-5, with 7 bases that match TRBD1. Germline-derived CDR1 and CDR2 are DFQATT and SNEGSKA (reference sequence). The CDR3 contains 12 residues. J was trimmed by 2 bases and V by 8 bases; bases with no gene match: 3. CDR3 DNA sequence: TGCAGTCGCGGGACAGGCAATCAGCCCCAGCATTTT. Residues: CSRGTGNQPQHF.

Many counts were recorded for this clonotype. The chain uses TRBV7-3 and TRBJ1-1; D possibly corresponds to TRBD1 (6 bases). Deletions cut 4 bases from V and 4 bases from J, with 13 bases between. This CDR3 spans 14 amino acids. The germline CDR1 and CDR2 sequences are SGHTA and FQGTGA. In DNA form, the CDR3 reads TGTGCCAGCAGCTCGACAGGCCCTGGCACTGAAGCTTTCTTT. Its protein product is CASSSTGPGTEAFF.

The J gene is TRBJ2-3, the V gene TRBV20-1; the D gene is possibly TRBD2 (5 bases). Germline V gives CDR1 DFQATT, CDR2 SNEGSKA (reference sequence). The germline V and J ends were trimmed by 0 bases and 6 bases, with 10 bases remaining between them. This CDR3 has 13 residues. CDR3 coding DNA: TGCAGTGCTAGAGAGCGGGCGATGGATACGCAGTATTTT. The encoded protein is CSARERAMDTQYF.

This clonotype has a count of ten or more. V gene TRBV29-1 combines with J gene TRBJ1-1; 11 bases are a match to TRBD1. This CDR3 contains 13 residues. Trimming took 7 bases from V and 6 from J; bases not matched to a gene: 7. Germline loops: CDR1 SQVTM, CDR2 ANQGSEA. The CDR3 coding sequence is TGCAGCGGGACAGGGGGCGCATCAGCTGAAGCTTTCTTT. Translating gives CSGTGGASAEAFF.

This clonotype was detected many times. This chain connects TRBV12-3 or TRBV12-4 to TRBJ1-5; TRBD1 aligns across 8 bases. The CDR3 extends over 15 amino acids. Trimming cost V 0 bases and J 6 bases; bases outside gene matches: 4. As DNA, the CDR3 is TGTGCCAGCAGTTTAGCGACAGGGGCGCGTCAGCCCCAGCATTTT. Translated: CASSLATGARQPQHF.

This clonotype turned up a few times. The rearrangement links TRBV20-1 to TRBJ2-7; D may correspond to TRBD1 or TRBD2 (6 bases each). This CDR3 contains 15 residues. V was trimmed by 5 bases and J by 4 bases, leaving 21 bases between them. The germline CDR1 and CDR2 sequences are DFQATT and SNEGSKA (reference sequence). CDR3 in DNA: TGCAGTGCTTTATCGGGGGCAGGCCTCGCGTACGAGCAGTACTTC. Amino acids: CSALSGAGLAYEQYF.

In this sample, this clonotype turned up a few times. V is TRBV20-1 and J is TRBJ2-1, with D perhaps TRBD1 or TRBD2 (5 bases each). V lost 6 bases and J 10 bases, leaving 19 bases between the germline ends. This CDR3 is built from 13 residues. Per germline, CDR1 DFQATT and CDR2 SNEGSKA (reference sequence). CDR3 nucleotides: TGCAGTGCCCGGGACCCACTCGATAAGGAGCAGTTCTTC. Translating gives CSARDPLDKEQFF.

This chain uses TRBV20-1 with TRBJ1-4; D remains unclear. V lost 3 bases and J 5 bases, leaving 10 bases between the germline ends. This CDR3 has 13 amino acids. Germline V gene sequence: CDR1 DFQATT, CDR2 SNEGSKA (reference sequence). CDR3: CSARGLGNEKLFF. Written as DNA, the CDR3 is TGCAGTGCTAGGGGATTGGGGAATGAAAAACTGTTTTTT.

This clonotype has just a few counts. The chain carries TRBV7-6 and TRBJ2-7; the D gene is possibly TRBD1 (5 bases). V shed 1 base and J shed 4 bases, with 14 bases lying between them. The germline V gene encodes CDR1 SGHVS and CDR2 FNYEAQ. This CDR3 contains 15 residues. CDR3 sequence reads: CASSLGSGHPYEQYF. DNA of the CDR3: TGTGCCAGCAGCTTAGGGTCTGGACACCCTTACGAGCAGTACTTC.

This clonotype was counted a few times. The rearrangement joins TRBV4-1 to TRBJ1-5; D uncertain. This CDR3 has 14 amino acids. Trimming shortened V by 1 base and J by 7 bases, and 11 bases separated the two germline ends. The germline V gene has CDR1 MGHRA and CDR2 YSYEKL. The DNA for the CDR3 is TGCGCCAGCAGCCAAGGGACTTTAGGGCAGCCCCAGCATTTT. Its protein is CASSQGTLGQPQHF.

This clonotype appeared a few times. Written as DNA, the CDR3 is TGTGCCAGCAGCCCAAGGGCCGACACCGGGGAGCTGTTTTTT. This sequence encodes CASSPRADTGELFF. The V gene is TRBV7-9, the J gene TRBJ2-2; D not resolved. This CDR3 spans 14 amino acids. V was trimmed by 5 bases and J by 3 bases, leaving 10 bases between them. In germline, CDR1 is SEHNR, CDR2 FQNEAQ (reference sequence).

To note about this clonotype: A much more abundant neighbour one base away suggests this may be a read error. The chain employs TRBV11-3 and TRBJ2-3, with TRBD2 matching over 7 bases. From germline, CDR1 is SGHNT and CDR2 YENEEA. CDR3 length: 14 amino acids. J lost 5 bases, V lost 2 bases, and 4 bases had no gene match. CDR3 DNA sequence: TGTGCCAGCAGCTTAAACGGGAGGAGAGATACGCAGTATTTT. Translating it yields CASSLNGRRDTQYF.